The clone carrying this TCR beta chain has at least ten counts. The sample originates from a study of Graves' ophthalmopathy and Graves' hyperthyroidism. RNA transcripts provided the template for amplifying TCR beta CDR3 regions. Scientists carried out first-round RT-PCR using HTBI primers and then a second-round multiplex PCR. TCRdb independently ran MiXCR on the multiplex PCR reads; one entry per CDR3 protein. The table lists over a million distinct CDR3 sequences, 35% to 45% of them singletons. This receptor was taken from an adult man with Graves' hyperthyroidism. Sequencing used peripheral blood or thyroid tissue (not recorded which).

The CDR3 protein is CASSTDWYEQYF. The CDR3 DNA follows: TGTGCCAGCAGCACAGACTGGTACGAGCAGTACTTC. The chain carries TRBV7-8 and TRBJ2-7; the D is unclear. CDR1 is SGHVS, CDR2 FQNEAQ, per germline. The V gene lost 5 bases and the J gene lost 4 bases, with 9 bases spanning the gap. The CDR3 is 12 residues long.